This T cell receptor beta chain was observed in a study of CD8 T cells in ankylosing spondylitis. Whole-study results and caveats: Those disease-linked clones were CD8+; they were also relatively rare in peripheral blood. It was reported that disease-linked clones were significantly enriched in matched ankylosing spondylitis synovial fluid. What seemed typical of ankylosing spondylitis blood was a TCR beta motif built from eight highly homologous variants.

5'-RACE, quantitative and with molecular barcodes, yielded the TCR beta libraries. A single record per CDR3 protein comes from TCRdb applying MiXCR to the 5' RACE reads. The repertoire holds 670,000 or so distinct CDR3 sequences, with 15% to 20% as singletons. V was trimmed by 2 bases and J by 7 bases, leaving 12 bases between them. This CDR3 has 15 amino acids. Of note for this clonotype: Antigen unknown.

The chain is built from TRBV12-3 or TRBV12-4 and TRBJ1-6; D gene unclear. The sequence was collected from a male donor with ankylosing spondylitis. What was sequenced was blood, either unsorted or a sorted T cell fraction (not recorded which). CDR3 in DNA: TGTGCCAGCAGTTTAAGCGGATCCTTAAATTCACCCCTCCACTTT. As protein: CASSLSGSLNSPLHF.